These 26 T cell receptor beta chains originate from one sample sequenced in a study of CD8 T cells in ankylosing spondylitis (dated by TCRdb to about 2017). Broader findings and caveats from the paper: Blood from ankylosing spondylitis patients appeared to be characterized by a TCR beta motif composed of roughly eight highly homologous amino acid variants.

Antigens of these TCRs are unknown. The library was produced with 5' RACE. Sequencing instrument: Illumina HiSeq 2500. The raw public data were reprocessed by TCRdb itself: fastp quality trimming at Q25, MiXCR clonotype calling, in-frame beta chains only. Rows are combined by CDR3 protein, so each entry shows the most common genes and DNA. The sample table shows approximately 550,000 distinct CDR3 sequences, and roughly 13% are seen once. Jointly, the top ten make up under 7.5% of the sample. Sequenced sample: blood, either unsorted or a sorted T cell fraction (not recorded which). The receptors shown here come from a male donor with ankylosing spondylitis.

Ten or more counts support this clonotype. CDR3 bases: TGTGCCAGCAGCTTAGCTTCCGGGTCCTACGAGCAGTACTTC. This gives the protein CASSLASGSYEQYF. The chain couples TRBV7-9 to TRBJ2-7; D gene ambiguous. This CDR3 has 14 residues. CDR1 SEHNR and CDR2 FQNEAQ come from the germline V gene (reference sequence). V gave up 0 bases and J gave up 1 base, with 7 bases separating them.

The genes are TRBV3-1 and TRBJ2-7, with D unresolved. CDR1 is LGHDT, CDR2 YNNKEL, per germline (reference sequence). The CDR3 is 14 residues long. V was shortened by 8 bases and J by 2 bases, with 16 bases between the two germline ends. CDR3 nucleotides: TGTGCCAGCTCTATTGGGCACAGCACCTACGAGCAGTACTTC. Encoded protein: CASSIGHSTYEQYF.

There are a few counts of this clonotype. The V gene is TRBV18, the J gene TRBJ2-7; 10 bases map to TRBD2. J was trimmed by 0 bases and V by 4 bases; bases with no gene match: 6. CDR3 length equals 16 residues. The germline CDR1 and CDR2 sequences are KGHSH and LQKENI. This CDR3 reads CASSRTSGPSSYEQYF. The CDR3 DNA follows: TGTGCCAGCTCACGGACTAGCGGACCCAGCTCCTACGAGCAGTACTTC.

This chain connects TRBV30 to TRBJ1-5; 8 positions agree with TRBD1. The junction had 5 bases not matched to a gene; V was cut back by 7 bases and J by 3 bases. The germline gives CDR1 GTSNPN, CDR2 SVGIG (reference sequence). CDR3 length: 13 residues. The CDR3 protein is CALEGQDNQPQHF. DNA of the CDR3: TGTGCCTTGGAGGGACAGGACAATCAGCCCCAGCATTTT.

The chain recombines TRBV11-2 with TRBJ2-7, with TRBD2 matching 11 bases. CDR1 is SGHAT and CDR2 is FQNNGV in the germline V gene. V lost 7 bases, J lost 3 bases, and 5 bases stayed unmatched. The CDR3 consists of 14 residues. CDR3 region: CASKRLAGNYEQYF. The CDR3 nucleotides read TGTGCCAGCAAACGACTAGCGGGGAACTACGAGCAGTACTTC.

In this sample, this clonotype turned up a few times. V gene TRBV5-1 combines with J gene TRBJ2-1, with D possibly TRBD1 on 6 matching bases. Trimming shortened V by 0 bases and J by 12 bases, and 10 bases separated the two germline ends. The germline V gene has CDR1 SGHRS and CDR2 YFSETQ. The CDR3 contains 12 residues. The CDR3 DNA reads as TGCGCCAGCAGCTTGGGGGGGCTCGGGCAGTTCTTC. Translated: CASSLGGLGQFF.

This clonotype occurred a few times. The chain joins TRBV12-3 or TRBV12-4 to TRBJ2-2; 7 bases are shared with TRBD1. Trimming removed 5 bases from V and 5 bases from J; junction bases left unmatched: 11. This CDR3 has 16 residues. The CDR3 reads CASSRLFKDRTGELFF. For the CDR3, the DNA is TGTGCCAGCAGTCGCCTTTTCAAGGACAGGACCGGGGAGCTGTTTTTT.

This clonotype occurred a few times. This sequence joins TRBV19 and TRBJ2-1, with D unclear. The V end lost 3 bases, the J end lost 9 bases, and 12 bases lay between the germline ends. Germline CDR1 LNHDA, CDR2 SQIVND (reference sequence). The CDR3 consists of 13 residues. The CDR3 nucleotides are TGTGCCAGTAGTATTGGCAATATCGTTGAGCAGTTCTTC. Amino acids: CASSIGNIVEQFF.

This clonotype has a handful of counts. V usage is TRBV14 and J usage is TRBJ2-5; tentative D call: TRBD2 (6 bases). V lost 2 bases and J lost 0, with 10 bases in between. CDR1 and CDR2 from the germline V gene are SGHDN and FVKESK. The CDR3 has 15 residues. CDR3: CASSQLGLYQETQYF. CDR3 coding DNA: TGTGCCAGCAGCCAACTGGGACTGTACCAAGAGACCCAGTACTTC.

The rearrangement uses TRBV7-8 and TRBJ2-1; no clear D gene. The CDR3 loop spans 14 amino acids. Trimming took 1 base from V and 1 from J, leaving 5 bases between them. Per the germline V gene, CDR1 is SGHVS and CDR2 is FQNEAQ. The chain's CDR3 is CASSLETSYNEQFF. DNA of the CDR3: TGTGCCAGCAGCTTAGAGACTTCCTACAATGAGCAGTTCTTC.

This clonotype was counted only a few times. The chain couples TRBV24-1 to TRBJ2-2; TRBD2 agrees at 8 bases. The germline V gene has CDR1 KGHDR and CDR2 SFDVKD. V dropped 4 bases and J dropped 5; count of bases not matched to a gene: 8. The CDR3 is 16 residues long. CDR3 bases: TGTGCCACCAGTGACCCAGCGGGAGTAAGAACCGGGGAGCTGTTTTTT. Protein sequence: CATSDPAGVRTGELFF.

V and J are TRBV6-1 and TRBJ2-7, with D perhaps TRBD1 (6 bases). The CDR3 runs to 14 residues. The V end lost 4 bases, the J end lost 1 base, and 11 bases lay between the germline ends. The V gene's germline CDR1 is MNHNS and CDR2 SASEGT. The CDR3 is CASSADRFSYEQYV. In nucleotides, the CDR3 is TGTGCCAGCAGTGCTGACAGGTTTTCCTACGAGCAGTACGTC.

This clonotype was picked up a small number of times. The chain is built from TRBV5-1 and TRBJ1-1; 7 bases agree with TRBD1. The CDR3 contains 15 residues. Germline CDR1 reads SGHRS; CDR2 reads YFSETQ. Trimming removed 1 base from V and 0 bases from J; junction bases left unmatched: 3. CDR3 nucleotides: TGCGCCAGCAGCTTGACAGGGGACTTGAACACTGAAGCTTTCTTT. It yields the protein CASSLTGDLNTEAFF.

Ten or more counts support this clonotype. This chain joins TRBV12-3 or TRBV12-4 and TRBJ2-1, with TRBD2 identical over 9 bases. CDR3 length: 16 residues. V lost 1 base, J lost 0 bases, and 1 base stayed unmatched. DNA for the CDR3: TGTGCCAGCAGTTTAGGCGGGAGGGCCTCCTACAATGAGCAGTTCTTC. It yields the protein CASSLGGRASYNEQFF.

CDR3 sequence (DNA): TGTGCCAGCTCACCACCGGTGGCAGCCGAAGAGACCCAGTACTTC. Protein sequence: CASSPPVAAEETQYF. This chain connects TRBV18 to TRBJ2-5; D unclear. The V gene lost 0 bases and the J gene lost 3 bases, with 11 bases spanning the gap. The CDR3 covers 15 residues. CDR1 KGHSH and CDR2 LQKENI come from the germline V gene.

This clonotype was counted only a few times. The genes are TRBV12-3 or TRBV12-4 and TRBJ2-3, with D perhaps assigned TRBD1 or TRBD2 (5 bases each). The CDR3 covers 17 residues. V dropped 1 base and J dropped 3 bases, with 17 bases sitting between them. DNA of the CDR3: TGTGCCAGCAGTTTAGGGGGGTTGGCTAGCCTGACAGATACGCAGTATTTT. This translates into CASSLGGLASLTDTQYF.

DNA of the CDR3: TGTGCCATCAGTGGGGGGAGCTACGAGCAGTACGTC. This codes for CAISGGSYEQYV. V gene TRBV10-3 combines with J gene TRBJ2-7; possibly TRBD1 or TRBD2 for D (5 bases each). The CDR3 extends over 12 amino acids. CDR1 ENHRY and CDR2 SYGVKD come from the germline V gene. V was cut by 4 bases and J by 3 bases, with 7 bases left in between.

This clonotype was seen ten or more times. The J gene is TRBJ2-1, the V gene TRBV4-2; 8 bases are a match to TRBD2. Germline lookup yields CDR1 LGHNA and CDR2 YNFKEQ. This CDR3 comprises 15 residues. Trimming took 2 bases from V and 7 from J; bases not matched to a gene: 7. CDR3 loop: CASSQLMGTRNEQFF. The CDR3 nucleotides are TGTGCCAGCAGCCAACTCATGGGGACTAGGAATGAGCAGTTCTTC.

V is TRBV9 and J is TRBJ1-1, with D perhaps TRBD1 (6 bases). This CDR3 contains 15 residues. V was shortened by 0 bases and J by 4 bases, with 13 bases between the two germline ends. Germline V lookup: CDR1 SGDLS, CDR2 YYNGEE. Written as DNA, the CDR3 is TGTGCCAGCAGCGTAGGTCCGGGCAGGGGCACTGAAGCTTTCTTT. Residues: CASSVGPGRGTEAFF.

This clonotype was seen at least ten times. The chain carries TRBV29-1 and TRBJ2-1, with 9 bases identical to TRBD1. V dropped 6 bases and J dropped 7; count of bases not matched to a gene: 7. This CDR3 spans 13 amino acids. Germline V lookup: CDR1 SQVTM, CDR2 ANQGSEA. The CDR3 sequence is CSVTGGLMNEQFF. The CDR3 DNA is TGCAGCGTGACAGGGGGGCTTATGAATGAGCAGTTCTTC.

J is TRBJ1-1 and V is TRBV28; 7 bases agree with TRBD1. Per the germline V gene, CDR1 is MDHEN and CDR2 is SYDVKM. The V segment lost 6 bases and the J segment 6 bases; nucleotides outside the gene matches: 4. The CDR3 consists of 12 residues. The CDR3 region is CASRIRGAEAFF. The CDR3 DNA reads TGTGCCAGCAGGATCAGGGGGGCTGAAGCTTTCTTT.

The V and J genes are TRBV9 and TRBJ2-3; maybe TRBD1 (6 bases). CDR1 and CDR2 (germline): SGDLS, YYNGEE. This CDR3 has 14 amino acids. V lost 4 bases and J lost 2, with 11 bases in between. The chain's CDR3 is CASSTSGDTDTQYF. CDR3 nucleotide sequence: TGTGCCAGCAGCACTTCAGGGGACACAGATACGCAGTATTTT.

This clonotype was counted a few times. The chain has TRBV5-1 and TRBJ1-6, with D possibly matching TRBD1 (5 bases). The V gene lost 4 bases and the J gene lost 6 bases, with 17 bases spanning the gap. Germline CDR1 reads SGHRS; CDR2 reads YFSETQ. The CDR3 length is 16 residues. In DNA, the CDR3 is TGCGCCAGCAGCGGAACAGCTACTGGGGCTAATTCACCCCTCCACTTT. The encoded protein is CASSGTATGANSPLHF.

This clonotype has a handful of counts. The chain is built from TRBV15 and TRBJ2-3; D gene unclear. The CDR3 is 14 amino acids. V dropped 11 bases and J dropped 1 base, with 16 bases sitting between them. Germline lookup yields CDR1 LNHNV and CDR2 YYDKDF (reference sequence). In nucleotides, the CDR3 is TGTGCCTCCCGTTATGGGATGGGCACAGATACGCAGTATTTT. This codes for CASRYGMGTDTQYF.

Ten or more counts support this clonotype. The chain joins TRBV5-1 to TRBJ1-2, with no clear D. Trimming pared 2 bases from V and 3 bases from J, leaving 8 bases between. Germline CDR1 SGHRS, CDR2 YFSETQ. The CDR3 runs to 13 residues. The CDR3 sequence is CASSFDGDYGYTF. For the CDR3, the DNA is TGCGCCAGCAGCTTTGACGGAGACTATGGCTACACCTTC.

The gene calls are TRBV12-3 or TRBV12-4 and TRBJ2-2, with 15 positions matching TRBD2. This CDR3 contains 15 residues. V lost 8 bases to trimming and J lost 7 bases; unmatched junction nucleotides: 5. The CDR3 nucleotides read TGTGCCAGCGGACTAGCGGGAGGGTACGGCGGGGAGCTGTTTTTT. Translated: CASGLAGGYGGELFF.